The rows below give T cell receptor beta chains drawn from one sample of a study of blood T cells in healthy people across ages. Using its own MiXCR run on the 5' RACE reads, TCRdb lists one record per CDR3 protein. Of 1.5 million to 1.9 million distinct CDR3 sequences in the sample, approximately 42% were seen once. The material sequenced was blood. Every receptor here comes from a woman aged 18-35 years in good health. Both conserved end residues are part of each CDR3. The D gene is left open where the match is weak. The size entry is marked missing in some rows and otherwise reads once, few, many or a size class.

>TRBV20-1|TRBJ2-7|-|-
CSAREVRSYEQYF
TGCAGTGCTAGAGAGGTCAGATCCTACGAGCAGTACTTC
>TRBV29-1|TRBJ1-1|TRBD1|-
CSVARDRTGEAFF
TGCAGCGTTGCCAGGGATCGGACAGGCGAAGCTTTCTTT
>TRBV4-3|TRBJ2-3|-|few
CASSQDGWGLDTQYF
TGCGCCAGCAGCCAAGATGGGTGGGGTCTGGATACGCAGTATTTT
>TRBV4-1|TRBJ2-3|-|-
CAGSQPTGKGTQYF
TGCGCCGGCAGCCAGCCTACGGGGAAAGGGACGCAGTATTTT
>TRBV12-3/TRBV12-4|TRBJ2-3|TRBD1|many
CASSFGQGGTDTQYF
TGTGCCAGCAGTTTCGGACAGGGGGGTACAGATACGCAGTATTTT
>TRBV4-2|TRBJ2-2|TRBD2|-
CASSHAETSGTGELFF
TGTGCCAGCAGCCACGCGGAGACTAGCGGGACCGGGGAGCTGTTTTTT
>TRBV30|TRBJ2-1|-|-
CAWSLRSETYNEQFF
TGTGCCTGGAGTCTTCGGAGTGAAACCTACAATGAGCAGTTCTTC
>TRBV5-6|TRBJ1-2|-|-
CASSSGGMGGYTF
TGTGCCAGCAGCTCCGGAGGGATGGGAGGCTACACCTTC
>TRBV20-1|TRBJ1-4|-|-
CSARGGGVEKLFF
TGCAGTGCTAGAGGGGGGGGGGTTGAAAAACTGTTTTTT
>TRBV19|TRBJ1-2|-|once
CASAIGGSPYGYTF
TGTGCCAGCGCCATCGGGGGGTCTCCCTATGGCTACACCTTC
>TRBV6-5|TRBJ2-3|-|-
CDSTRGPHTDTQYF
TGTGACAGCACTCGAGGCCCTCACACAGATACGCAGTATTTT
>TRBV13|TRBJ2-7|-|once
CASSLTVTPDNEQYF
TGTGCCAGCAGCTTAACTGTGACACCAGACAATGAGCAGTACTTC
>TRBV30|TRBJ2-1|TRBD2|-
CAWAQYGTSGTGNEQFF
TGTGCCTGGGCTCAATACGGGACTAGCGGGACAGGGAATGAGCAGTTCTTC
>TRBV7-2|TRBJ2-4|-|few
CASSLGFRSYSLAKNIQYF
TGTGCCAGCAGCTTAGGGTTCAGGAGCTACTCTCTAGCCAAAAACATTCAGTACTTC
>TRBV10-3|TRBJ1-1|-|-
CAISRSGAEAFF
TGTGCCATCAGTAGGTCCGGGGCTGAAGCTTTCTTT
>TRBV5-1|TRBJ2-3|TRBD2|few
CASSYGGRESDTQYF
TGCGCCAGCAGCTATGGAGGGCGGGAGAGCGATACGCAGTATTTT
>TRBV4-1|TRBJ2-3|-|-
CASSQSEFGGPGDTQYF
TGCGCCAGCAGCCAAAGCGAATTTGGGGGGCCGGGGGATACGCAGTATTTT
>TRBV19|TRBJ2-1|TRBD1|-
CASSMRQGRRNEQFF
TGTGCCAGTAGTATGAGACAGGGGCGTCGGAATGAGCAGTTCTTC
>TRBV27|TRBJ2-7|-|-
CASSWAGRDYEQYF
TGTGCCAGCAGTTGGGCGGGACGAGATTACGAGCAGTACTTC
>TRBV7-9|TRBJ2-3|-|-
CASSSSVLASGTDTQYF
-
>TRBV6-2/TRBV6-3|TRBJ2-7|TRBD2|-
CASSHGGLATYEQYF
TGTGCCAGCAGCCATGGGGGACTAGCGACTTACGAGCAGTACTTC
>TRBV15|TRBJ2-5|-|-
CATSRDSKETQYF
TGTGCCACCAGTAGGGACTCCAAAGAGACCCAGTACTTC
>TRBV4-2|TRBJ2-3|TRBD1|-
CASSQVPPNRDRGTDTQYF
TGTGCCAGCAGCCAAGTCCCCCCTAACCGGGACAGGGGCACAGATACGCAGTATTTT
>TRBV7-9|TRBJ2-5|-|-
CASSLWGAEETQYF
TGTGCCAGCAGCTTATGGGGGGCCGAAGAGACCCAGTACTTC
>TRBV18|TRBJ2-7|TRBD2|-
CASSPRLATYEQYF
TGTGCCAGCTCACCACGACTAGCAACCTACGAGCAGTACTTC